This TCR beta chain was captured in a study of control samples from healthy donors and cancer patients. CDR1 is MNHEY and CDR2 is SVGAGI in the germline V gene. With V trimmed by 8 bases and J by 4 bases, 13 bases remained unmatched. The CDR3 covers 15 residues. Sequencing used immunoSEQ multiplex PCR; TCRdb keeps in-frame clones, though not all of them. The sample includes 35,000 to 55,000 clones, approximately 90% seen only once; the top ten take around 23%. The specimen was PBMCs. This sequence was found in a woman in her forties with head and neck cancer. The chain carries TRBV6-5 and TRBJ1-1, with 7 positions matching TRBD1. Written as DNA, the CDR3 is TGTGCCAGCCTCCGGGGACAGAGACTGGGCACTGAAGCTTTCTTT. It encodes CASLRGQRLGTEAFF.